The rows below give T cell receptor beta chains drawn from one sample of a study of identical twins. Using its own MiXCR run on the 5' RACE reads, TCRdb lists one record per CDR3 protein. The data show approximately 890,000 distinct CDR3 sequences, around 12% seen once. The same data also contributed to another study, on yellow fever vaccine responses in identical twins.

The source material was PBMCs. All receptors come from a woman between 18 and 30 years old in good health. CDR3s include the opening cysteine and the closing phenylalanine or tryptophan. D genes are given only for firm matches. Not all rows give a size; the values are once, few, many and, for expanded clones, a class.

many | TRBJ1-1 | - | TRBV29-1 | TGCAGCGTTGACAGGGGTCGTCGAACTGAAGCTTTCTTT | CSVDRGRRTEAFF
many | TRBJ1-1 | - | TRBV29-1 | TGCAGCGTTGTAGGGGGGACGGTTAACACTGAAGCTTTCTTT | CSVVGGTVNTEAFF
many | TRBJ2-2 | TRBD1 | TRBV6-1 | TGTGCCAGCAGCTCAGGACAGGGTGGAACCGGGGAGCTGTTTTTT | CASSSGQGGTGELFF
- | TRBJ2-5 | TRBD2 | TRBV6-2/TRBV6-3 | TGTGCCAGCAGTTACTATAGCGGGAGACTTGAGACCCAGTACTTC | CASSYYSGRLETQYF
- | TRBJ2-7 | - | TRBV24-1 | TGTGCCACCAGTGCCCAGGGCTACGAGCAGTACTTC | CATSAQGYEQYF
many | TRBJ2-3 | TRBD2 | TRBV5-1 | TGCGCCAGCGCCGGGAGGGATACGCAGTATTTT | CASAGRDTQYF
few | TRBJ2-7 | - | TRBV27 | TGTGCCAGCAGTTTAGAGCGACCGGATTACGAGCAGTACTTC | CASSLERPDYEQYF
few | TRBJ2-1 | TRBD2 | TRBV2 | TGTGCCAGCAGTGTGGGGCGGGAGCGCCTTAATGAGCAGTTCTTC | CASSVGRERLNEQFF
few | TRBJ2-3 | TRBD2 | TRBV20-1 | TGCAGTGCTAGCCTACCTAGCGGGAGGGCCGGGGGTACGCAGTATTTT | CSASLPSGRAGGTQYF
- | TRBJ2-1 | - | TRBV7-9 | TGTGCCAGCAGCCCGGACTGGCCGGGTGAGCAGTTCTTC | CASSPDWPGEQFF
- | TRBJ2-1 | - | TRBV10-3 | TGTGCCATCAGTGGAGAGGGGTTCTACAATGAGCAGTTCTTC | CAISGEGFYNEQFF
few | TRBJ2-3 | - | TRBV12-3/TRBV12-4 | TGTGCCAGCAGTTTAGGGCCAGGGGTGACAGATACGCAGTATTTT | CASSLGPGVTDTQYF
- | TRBJ2-1 | - | TRBV6-1 | TGTGCCAGCATTGAGCGGCACAACAATGAGCAGTTCTTC | CASIERHNNEQFF
- | TRBJ2-3 | - | TRBV12-3/TRBV12-4 | TGTGCCAGCAGACCCAGGGGGGATAGCACAGATACGCAGTATTTT | CASRPRGDSTDTQYF
- | TRBJ2-1 | TRBD1 | TRBV11-2 | TGTGCCAGCAGCCCGCGACAGGGGATCGCCTACAATGAGCAGTTCTTC | CASSPRQGIAYNEQFF
few | TRBJ1-1 | - | TRBV10-3 | TGTGCCATCAATACACCGGGTTTCACTGAAGCTTTCTTT | CAINTPGFTEAFF
few | TRBJ1-5 | - | TRBV20-1 | TGCAGTGCTTTGGACACTTCAAGCAATCAGCCCCAGCATTTT | CSALDTSSNQPQHF
- | TRBJ2-7 | TRBD1 | TRBV6-1 | TGTGCCAGCAGTGGGAGAGGGACAGATTACTACGAGCAGTACTTC | CASSGRGTDYYEQYF
- | TRBJ1-4 | - | TRBV7-2 | TGTGCCAGCAGCCCCGTGGGTAGGGCTAATGAAAAACTGTTTTTT | CASSPVGRANEKLFF
- | TRBJ2-7 | - | TRBV12-3/TRBV12-4 | TGTGCCAGCAGTTTTGAGCCTAACTACGAGCAGTACTTC | CASSFEPNYEQYF
few | TRBJ1-2 | - | TRBV7-2 | TGTGCCAGCAGCGCGGGGCAATTCCCTTATGGCTACACCTTC | CASSAGQFPYGYTF
- | TRBJ2-7 | - | TRBV14 | TGTGCCAGCAGCCAGGTACTAGCTACTGAGCAGTACTTC | CASSQVLATEQYF
- | TRBJ2-5 | - | TRBV29-1 | TGCAGCGTCCAGTCGGCAGGGGCGTGGAACCAGTACTTC | CSVQSAGAWNQYF
many | TRBJ2-1 | - | TRBV10-3 | TGTGCCATCAGTGAGTCGGGACCAGACGGTGAGCAGTTCTTC | CAISESGPDGEQFF
once | TRBJ2-7 | TRBD2 | TRBV3-1 | TGTGCCAGCAGCCAAGATGATAGCGGGGGAAGCTCCTACGAGCAGTACTTC | CASSQDDSGGSSYEQYF
- | TRBJ1-1 | TRBD1 | TRBV27 | TGTGCCAGCAAGAATGACAGGGGAAACACTGAAGCTTTCTTT | CASKNDRGNTEAFF
many | TRBJ2-2 | TRBD1 | TRBV28 | TGTGCCAGCAGTTTATTCCGGACAGGGGGCACCGGGGAGCTGTTTTTT | CASSLFRTGGTGELFF
many | TRBJ2-2 | TRBD1 | TRBV3-1 | TGTGCCAGCAGCTCCACGGACAGGGGATCGGTGAACACCGGGGAGCTGTTTTTT | CASSSTDRGSVNTGELFF
- | TRBJ2-2 | - | TRBV7-8 | TGTGCCAGCAGCTTTCCCCACAAGGGGGGAAACACCGGGGAGCTGTTTTTT | CASSFPHKGGNTGELFF
- | TRBJ1-1 | - | TRBV5-1 | TGCGCCAGCAGCTTGGATGACAGACTGAACACTGAAGCTTTCTTT | CASSLDDRLNTEAFF
- | TRBJ2-3 | - | TRBV29-1 | TGCAGCGTAGAAAACTCGAGAGGAGTCACAGATACGCAGTATTTT | CSVENSRGVTDTQYF
- | TRBJ2-5 | - | TRBV10-1 | TGCGCCAGCAGTGAGTCAGGCAGGTGGACCCAGTACTTC | CASSESGRWTQYF
once | TRBJ1-2 | TRBD1 | TRBV19 | TGTGCCAGTTCCGGGACAGGGATCTATGGCTACACCTTC | CASSGTGIYGYTF
- | TRBJ1-5 | - | TRBV7-8 | TGTGCCAGCAGCTTAGTATCAGGGAGCAATCAGCCCCAGCATTTT | CASSLVSGSNQPQHF
few | TRBJ2-2 | - | TRBV5-1 | TGCGCCAGCAGCAGGAACAGCGATTCGAACACCGGGGAGCTGTTTTTT | CASSRNSDSNTGELFF
few | TRBJ2-2 | - | TRBV24-1 | TGTGCCACCAGTGATTTCGCCGTCAGCGCGAACACCGGGGAGCTGTTTTTT | CATSDFAVSANTGELFF
- | TRBJ2-1 | TRBD2 | TRBV7-9 | TGTGCCAGCAGCCGTATAGCGGGGGCCCTCTCCTACAATGAGCAGTTCTTC | CASSRIAGALSYNEQFF
few | TRBJ1-2 | - | TRBV5-1 | TGCGCCAGCAGCTCAGGATCCTCGGGTTCTGGCTACACCTTC | CASSSGSSGSGYTF
few | TRBJ2-2 | - | TRBV2 | TGTGCCAGCATGGGTCGACAGGCTGCGACCACCGGGGAGCTGTTTTTT | CASMGRQAATTGELFF
many | TRBJ2-3 | - | TRBV12-3/TRBV12-4 | TGTGCCAGCAGTGGTGGTACGCAGTATTTT | CASSGGTQYF
many | TRBJ1-6 | - | TRBV6-1 | TGTGCCAGCAGTCCAGGGCTTGCTTCACCCCTCCACTTT | CASSPGLASPLHF
- | TRBJ2-5 | - | TRBV28 | TGTGCCAGCAGTTTCCGGGGGCCCCAGTACTTC | CASSFRGPQYF
- | TRBJ2-3 | - | TRBV6-2/TRBV6-3 | TGTGCCAGCAGTTACAGGGCCGAGATGGCAGATACGCAGTATTTT | CASSYRAEMADTQYF
- | TRBJ2-7 | TRBD2 | TRBV5-1 | TGCGCCAGCAGCTTTAGCGGGAGGGAGGCCTACGAGCAGTACTTC | CASSFSGREAYEQYF
- | TRBJ2-1 | - | TRBV4-2 | TGTGCCAGCAGCCAAGAGGAGGGGGTAAGCTCCTACAATGAGCAGTTCTTC | CASSQEEGVSSYNEQFF
few | TRBJ2-2 | TRBD1 | TRBV7-2 | TGTGCCAGCAGCCGCCGGGACAGGGTCCTTACCGGGGAGCTGTTTTTT | CASSRRDRVLTGELFF
many | TRBJ2-1 | TRBD2 | TRBV2 | TGTGCCAGCAGTGAAGCGTATAGCGGGAGAGGCAATGAGCAGTTCTTC | CASSEAYSGRGNEQFF
many | TRBJ2-1 | - | TRBV12-3/TRBV12-4 | TGTGCCAGCAGCAGAGGGAATGAGCAGTTCTTC | CASSRGNEQFF
many | TRBJ2-2 | - | TRBV6-1 | TGTGCCAGCACCCTCCCCACTCCCGGGACCACCGGGGAGCTGTTTTTT | CASTLPTPGTTGELFF
many | TRBJ2-1 | - | TRBV24-1 | TGTGCCACCAGGGCCGTCAATGAGCAGTTCTTC | CATRAVNEQFF
- | TRBJ2-7 | - | TRBV7-9 | TGTGCCAGCAGCTTACTCACCGGGACCCCCTACGAGCAGTACTTC | CASSLLTGTPYEQYF
few | TRBJ1-2 | - | TRBV3-1 | TGTGCCAGCAGCCCGGTGTGGGGGGCGAGTCATGGCTACACCTTC | CASSPVWGASHGYTF
- | TRBJ1-2 | - | TRBV12-3/TRBV12-4 | TGTGCCAGCAGCTCAGGGCTTGGCTACACCTTC | CASSSGLGYTF
- | TRBJ1-2 | - | TRBV5-1 | TGCGCCAGCAGCATGGACGGGGCTAACTATGGCTACACCTTC | CASSMDGANYGYTF
few | TRBJ2-5 | TRBD2 | TRBV12-3/TRBV12-4 | TGTGCCAGCAGAGCCTATAGCGGGGCAGAGACCCAGTACTTC | CASRAYSGAETQYF
- | TRBJ2-1 | - | TRBV5-5 | TGTGCCAGCAGCCTTCACGACAATGAGCAGTTCTTC | CASSLHDNEQFF